This T cell receptor (beta chain) was sequenced for a study of blood T cell repertoires in COVID-19. Study at large: The United States, Italy and Spain were the sources of the acute and convalescent COVID-19 samples.

The table came from immunoSEQ multiplex PCR; TCRdb's copy has only in-frame clones and leaves some out. There are roughly 230,000 clones in the sample; 70% to 90% occur only once, and approximately 6.6% lies in the top ten. The CDR3 loop spans 12 amino acids. V was trimmed by 4 bases and J by 8 bases, leaving 8 bases between them. Per germline, CDR1 SEHNR and CDR2 FQNEAQ (reference sequence). Those enrolled, adults aged 18 to 89 years, came from about two dozen US areas. Donors were grouped by their self-reported clinical history. A case of COVID-19 had been met by exposed participants within 2 weeks before study entry.

Sequenced material: PBMCs or T cells enriched from blood (not recorded which). This clonotype was sampled from a woman between 45 and 60 years old who had been exposed to COVID-19. The V call is TRBV7-9, the J call TRBJ1-4; D is unresolved. As DNA, the CDR3 is TGTGCCAGCAGCTCCCGAGGAGAAAAACTGTTTTTT. Encoded protein: CASSSRGEKLFF.